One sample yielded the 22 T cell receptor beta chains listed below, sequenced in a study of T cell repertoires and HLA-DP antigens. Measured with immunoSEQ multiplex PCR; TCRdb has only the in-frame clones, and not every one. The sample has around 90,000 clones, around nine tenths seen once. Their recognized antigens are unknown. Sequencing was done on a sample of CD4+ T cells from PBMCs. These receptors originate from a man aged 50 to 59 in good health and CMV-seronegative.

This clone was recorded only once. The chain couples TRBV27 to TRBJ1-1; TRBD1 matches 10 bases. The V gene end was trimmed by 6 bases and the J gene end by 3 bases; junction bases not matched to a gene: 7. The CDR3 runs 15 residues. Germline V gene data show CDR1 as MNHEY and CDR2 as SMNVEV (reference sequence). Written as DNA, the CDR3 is TGTGCCAGCAGAGAGACAGGGGGCGGGTACACTGAAGCTTTCTTT. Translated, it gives CASRETGGGYTEAFF.

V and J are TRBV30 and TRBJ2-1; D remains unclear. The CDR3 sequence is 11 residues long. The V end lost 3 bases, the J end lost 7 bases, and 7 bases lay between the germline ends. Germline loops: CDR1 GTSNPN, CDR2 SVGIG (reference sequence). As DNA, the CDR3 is TGTGCCTGGAGGTGGGCTAATGAGCAGTTCTTC. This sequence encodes CAWRWANEQFF.

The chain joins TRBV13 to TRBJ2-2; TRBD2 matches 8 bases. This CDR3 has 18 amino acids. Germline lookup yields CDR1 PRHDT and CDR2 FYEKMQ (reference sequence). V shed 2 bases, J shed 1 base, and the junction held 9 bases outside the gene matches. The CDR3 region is CASSLNFREGLNTGELFF. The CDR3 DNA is TGTGCCAGCAGCTTAAATTTTCGGGAGGGCCTGAACACCGGGGAGCTGTTTTTT.

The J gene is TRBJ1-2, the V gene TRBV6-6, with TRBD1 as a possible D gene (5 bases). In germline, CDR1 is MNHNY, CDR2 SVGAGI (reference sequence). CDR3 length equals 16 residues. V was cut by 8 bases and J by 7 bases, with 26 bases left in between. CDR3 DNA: TGTGCCAGCTGGTGGTCGACGGCGGGGGGAGGGGCTGGCTACACCTTC. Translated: CASWWSTAGGGAGYTF.

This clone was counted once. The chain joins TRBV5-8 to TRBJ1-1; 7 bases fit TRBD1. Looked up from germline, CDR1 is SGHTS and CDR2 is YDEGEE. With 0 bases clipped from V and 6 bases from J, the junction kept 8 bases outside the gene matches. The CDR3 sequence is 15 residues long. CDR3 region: CASSLVQGKGAEAFF. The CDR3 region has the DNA TGTGCCAGCAGCTTGGTACAGGGGAAGGGCGCTGAAGCTTTCTTT.

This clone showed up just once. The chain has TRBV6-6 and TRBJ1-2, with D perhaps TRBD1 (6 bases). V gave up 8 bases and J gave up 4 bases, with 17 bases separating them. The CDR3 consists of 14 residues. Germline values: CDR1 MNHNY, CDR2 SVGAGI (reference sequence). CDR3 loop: CASRPDSASYGYTF. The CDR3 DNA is TGTGCCAGCCGACCGGACAGCGCATCCTATGGCTACACCTTC.

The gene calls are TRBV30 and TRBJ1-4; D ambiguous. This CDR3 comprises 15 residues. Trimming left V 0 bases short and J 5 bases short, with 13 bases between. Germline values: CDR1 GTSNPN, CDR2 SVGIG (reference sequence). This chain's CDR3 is CAWSVGPNRNEKLFF. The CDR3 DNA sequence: TGTGCCTGGAGTGTAGGGCCGAATAGAAATGAAAAACTGTTTTTT.

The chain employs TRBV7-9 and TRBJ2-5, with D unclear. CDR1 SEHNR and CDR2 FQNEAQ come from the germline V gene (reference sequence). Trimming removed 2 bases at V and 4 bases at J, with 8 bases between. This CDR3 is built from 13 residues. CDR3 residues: CASSLFGVETQYF. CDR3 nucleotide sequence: TGTGCCAGCAGCTTATTTGGGGTAGAGACCCAGTACTTC. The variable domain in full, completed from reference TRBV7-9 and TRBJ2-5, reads DTGVSQNPRHKITKRGQNVTFRCDPISEHNRLYWYRQTLGQGPEFLTYFQNEAQLEKSRLLSDRFSAERPKGSFSTLEIQRTEQGDSAMYLCASSLFGVETQYFGPGTRLLVL.

The CDR3 loop reads CASTLDRASPLHF. CDR3 sequence (DNA): TGTGCCAGCACTTTGGACAGGGCTTCACCCCTCCACTTT. This chain links TRBV6-6 with TRBJ1-6; the match to TRBD1 covers 8 bases. Per the germline V gene, CDR1 is MNHNY and CDR2 is SVGAGI (reference sequence). CDR3 length: 13 amino acids. Trimming cost V 7 bases and J 9 bases; bases outside gene matches: 5.

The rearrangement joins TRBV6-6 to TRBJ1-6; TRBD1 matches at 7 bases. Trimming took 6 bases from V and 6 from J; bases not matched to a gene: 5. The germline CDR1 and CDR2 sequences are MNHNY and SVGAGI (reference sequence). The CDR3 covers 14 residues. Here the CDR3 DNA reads TGTGCCAGCAGCCAGACAGGGACTAATTCACCCCTCCACTTT. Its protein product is CASSQTGTNSPLHF.

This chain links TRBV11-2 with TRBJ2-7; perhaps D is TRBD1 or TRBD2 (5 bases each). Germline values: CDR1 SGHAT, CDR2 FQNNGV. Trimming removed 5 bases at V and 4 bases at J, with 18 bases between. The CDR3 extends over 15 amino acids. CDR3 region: CASSIGTRPAYEQYF. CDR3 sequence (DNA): TGTGCCAGCAGCATCGGGACGAGACCAGCTTACGAGCAGTACTTC.

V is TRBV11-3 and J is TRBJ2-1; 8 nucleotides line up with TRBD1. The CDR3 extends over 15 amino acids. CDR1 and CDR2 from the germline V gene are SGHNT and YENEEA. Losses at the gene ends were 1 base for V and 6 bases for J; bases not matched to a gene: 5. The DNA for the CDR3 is TGTGCCAGCAGCTTAGGGGACAGGAAAACCAATGAGCAGTTCTTC. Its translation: CASSLGDRKTNEQFF.

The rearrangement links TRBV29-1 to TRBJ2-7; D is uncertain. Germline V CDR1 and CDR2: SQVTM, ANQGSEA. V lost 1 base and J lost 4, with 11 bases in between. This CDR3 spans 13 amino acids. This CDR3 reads CSVEGYNRYEQYF. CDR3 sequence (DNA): TGCAGCGTTGAAGGCTACAACCGGTACGAGCAGTACTTC.

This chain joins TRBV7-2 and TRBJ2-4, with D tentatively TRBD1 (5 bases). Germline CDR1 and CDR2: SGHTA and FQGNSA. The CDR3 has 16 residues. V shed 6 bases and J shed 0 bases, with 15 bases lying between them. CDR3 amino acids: CASRIDSGLAKNIQYF. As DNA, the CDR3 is TGTGCCAGCAGGATCGACAGTGGCCTAGCCAAAAACATTCAGTACTTC.

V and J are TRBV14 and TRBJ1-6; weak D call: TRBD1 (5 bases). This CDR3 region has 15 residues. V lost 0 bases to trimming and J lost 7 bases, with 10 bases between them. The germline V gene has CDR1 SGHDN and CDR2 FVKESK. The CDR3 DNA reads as TGTGCCAGCAGCCAAGAGGGGCTTTGGAATTCACCCCTCCACTTT. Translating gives CASSQEGLWNSPLHF.

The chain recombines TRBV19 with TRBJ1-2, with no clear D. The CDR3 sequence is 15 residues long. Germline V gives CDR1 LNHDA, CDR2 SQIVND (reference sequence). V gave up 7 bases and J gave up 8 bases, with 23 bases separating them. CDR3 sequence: CASTVGTLQRRGYTF. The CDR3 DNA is TGTGCCAGTACCGTAGGCACACTCCAGCGGCGGGGCTACACCTTC.

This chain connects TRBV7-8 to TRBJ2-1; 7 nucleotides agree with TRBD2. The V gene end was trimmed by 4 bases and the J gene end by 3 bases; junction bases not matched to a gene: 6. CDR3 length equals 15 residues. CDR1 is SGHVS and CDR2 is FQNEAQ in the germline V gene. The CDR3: CASSSTGTNYNEQFF. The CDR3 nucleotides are TGTGCCAGCAGCTCAACCGGGACTAACTACAATGAGCAGTTCTTC.

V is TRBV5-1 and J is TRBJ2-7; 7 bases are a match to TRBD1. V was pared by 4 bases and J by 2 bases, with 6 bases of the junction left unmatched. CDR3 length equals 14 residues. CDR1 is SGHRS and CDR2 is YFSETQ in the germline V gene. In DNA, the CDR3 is TGCGCCAGCAGCACGACAGGGACCACCTACGAGCAGTACTTC. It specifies CASSTTGTTYEQYF.

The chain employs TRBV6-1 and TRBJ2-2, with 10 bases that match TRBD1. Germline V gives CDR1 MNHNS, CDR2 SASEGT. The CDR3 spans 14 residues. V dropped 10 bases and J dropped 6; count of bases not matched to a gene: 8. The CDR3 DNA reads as TGTGCCACCTATCGGGACAGGGGAGCCGGGGAGCTGTTTTTT. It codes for CATYRDRGAGELFF.

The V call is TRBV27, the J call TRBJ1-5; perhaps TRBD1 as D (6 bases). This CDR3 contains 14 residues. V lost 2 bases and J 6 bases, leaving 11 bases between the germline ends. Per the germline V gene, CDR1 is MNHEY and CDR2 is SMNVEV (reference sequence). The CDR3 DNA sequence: TGTGCCAGCAGTTTACGACAGGCGGGTCAGCCCCAGCATTTT. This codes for CASSLRQAGQPQHF.

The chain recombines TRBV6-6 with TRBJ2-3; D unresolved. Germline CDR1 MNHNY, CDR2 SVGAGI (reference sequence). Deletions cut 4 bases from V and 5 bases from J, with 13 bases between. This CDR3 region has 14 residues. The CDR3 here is CASSFHRFGDTQYF. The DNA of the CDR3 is TGTGCCAGCAGTTTCCACCGATTCGGAGATACGCAGTATTTT.

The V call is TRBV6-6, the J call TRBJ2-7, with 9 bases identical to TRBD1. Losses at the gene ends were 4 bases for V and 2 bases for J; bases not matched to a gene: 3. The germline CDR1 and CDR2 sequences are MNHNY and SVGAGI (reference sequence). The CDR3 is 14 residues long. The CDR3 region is CASSSTGGPYEQYF. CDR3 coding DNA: TGTGCCAGCAGTTCGACAGGGGGTCCCTACGAGCAGTACTTC.